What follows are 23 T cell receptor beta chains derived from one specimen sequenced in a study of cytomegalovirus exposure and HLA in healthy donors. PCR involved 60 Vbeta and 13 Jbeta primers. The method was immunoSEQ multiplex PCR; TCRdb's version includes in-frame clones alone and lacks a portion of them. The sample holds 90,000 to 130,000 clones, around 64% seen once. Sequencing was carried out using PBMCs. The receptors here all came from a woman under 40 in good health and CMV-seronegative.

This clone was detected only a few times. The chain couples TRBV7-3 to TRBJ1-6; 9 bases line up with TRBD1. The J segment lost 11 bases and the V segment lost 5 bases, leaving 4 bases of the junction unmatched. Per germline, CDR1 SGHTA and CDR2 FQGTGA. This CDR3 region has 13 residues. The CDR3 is CASSPGQGTPLHF. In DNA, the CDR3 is TGTGCCAGCAGCCCCGGACAGGGGACACCCCTCCACTTT. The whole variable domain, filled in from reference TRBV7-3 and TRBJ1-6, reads GAGVSQTPSNKVTEKGKYVELRCDPISGHTALYWYRQSLGQGPEFLIYFQGTGAADDSGLPNDRFFAVRPEGSVSTLKIQRTERGDSAVYLCASSPGQGTPLHFGNGTRLTVT.

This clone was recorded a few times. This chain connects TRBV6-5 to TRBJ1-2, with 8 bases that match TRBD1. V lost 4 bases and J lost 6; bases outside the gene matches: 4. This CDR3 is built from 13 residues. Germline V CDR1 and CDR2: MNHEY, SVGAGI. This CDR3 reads CASSFGQGDGYTF. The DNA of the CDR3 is TGTGCCAGCAGTTTCGGACAGGGAGATGGCTACACCTTC.

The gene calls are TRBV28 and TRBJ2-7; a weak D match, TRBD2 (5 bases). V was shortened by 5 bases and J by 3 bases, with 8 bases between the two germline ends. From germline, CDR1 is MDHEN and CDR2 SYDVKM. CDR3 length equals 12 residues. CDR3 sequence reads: CASSDGLYEQYF. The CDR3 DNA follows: TGTGCCAGCAGTGACGGACTCTACGAGCAGTACTTC.

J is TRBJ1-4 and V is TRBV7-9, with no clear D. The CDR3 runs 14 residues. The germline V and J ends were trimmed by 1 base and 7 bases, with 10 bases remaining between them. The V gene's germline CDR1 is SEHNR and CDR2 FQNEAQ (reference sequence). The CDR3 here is CASSLVGSVEKLFF. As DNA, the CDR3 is TGTGCCAGCAGCTTAGTTGGTTCAGTTGAAAAACTGTTTTTT.

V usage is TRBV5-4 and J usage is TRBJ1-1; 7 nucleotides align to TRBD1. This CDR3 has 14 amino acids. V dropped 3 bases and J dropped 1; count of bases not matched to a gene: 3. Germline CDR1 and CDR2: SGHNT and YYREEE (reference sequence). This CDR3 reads CASSSGQSNTEAFF. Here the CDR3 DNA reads TGTGCCAGCAGCTCGGGACAGTCGAACACTGAAGCTTTCTTT.

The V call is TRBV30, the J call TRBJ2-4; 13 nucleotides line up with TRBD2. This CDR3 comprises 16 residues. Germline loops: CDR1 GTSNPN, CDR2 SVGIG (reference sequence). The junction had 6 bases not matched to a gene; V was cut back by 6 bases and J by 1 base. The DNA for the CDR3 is TGTGCCTGTAGACTAGCGGGAGGTGGGGCCAAAAACATTCAGTACTTC. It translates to CACRLAGGGAKNIQYF. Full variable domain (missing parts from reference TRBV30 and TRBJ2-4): SQTIHQWPATLVQPVGSPLSLECTVEGTSNPNLYWYRQAAGRGLQLLFYSVGIGQISSEVPQNLSASRPQDRQFILSSKKLLLSDSGFYLCACRLAGGGAKNIQYFGAGTRLSVL.

CDR3 coding DNA: TGTGCCAGCAGGACCCTACCTCAGGTGCCCTACGAGCAGTACTTC. Translating it yields CASRTLPQVPYEQYF. This rearrangement joins TRBV6-1 to TRBJ2-7; D is unclear. V lost 6 bases, J lost 2 bases, and 17 bases lay in between. The CDR3 is made up of 15 amino acids. Germline V gives CDR1 MNHNS, CDR2 SASEGT.

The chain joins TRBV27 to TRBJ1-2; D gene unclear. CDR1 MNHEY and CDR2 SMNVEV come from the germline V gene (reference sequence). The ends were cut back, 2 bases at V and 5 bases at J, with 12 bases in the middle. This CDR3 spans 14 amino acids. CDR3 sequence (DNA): TGTGCCAGCAGTTTAGCACAATTCCATTATGGCTACACCTTC. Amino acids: CASSLAQFHYGYTF.

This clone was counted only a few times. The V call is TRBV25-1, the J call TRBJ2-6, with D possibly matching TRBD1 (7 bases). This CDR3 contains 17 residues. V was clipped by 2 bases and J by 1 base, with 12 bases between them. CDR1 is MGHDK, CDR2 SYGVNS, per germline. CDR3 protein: CASSEPGGRSGANVLTF. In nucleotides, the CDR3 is TGTGCCAGCAGTGAACCAGGGGGGAGGTCTGGGGCCAACGTCCTGACTTTC.

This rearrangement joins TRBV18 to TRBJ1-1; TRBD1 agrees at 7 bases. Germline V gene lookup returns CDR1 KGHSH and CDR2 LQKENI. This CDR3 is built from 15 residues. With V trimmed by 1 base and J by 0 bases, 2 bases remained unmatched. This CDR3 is CASSPQGALNTEAFF. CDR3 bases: TGTGCCAGCTCACCACAGGGGGCTTTGAACACTGAAGCTTTCTTT.

DNA for the CDR3: TGTGCCAGCAGTCTCGGGGAGACCCAGTACTTC. Its protein is CASSLGETQYF. This rearrangement joins TRBV6-5 to TRBJ2-5; D ambiguous. Trimming removed 5 bases at V and 5 bases at J, with 6 bases between. Germline lookup yields CDR1 MNHEY and CDR2 SVGAGI. This CDR3 is 11 amino acids long.

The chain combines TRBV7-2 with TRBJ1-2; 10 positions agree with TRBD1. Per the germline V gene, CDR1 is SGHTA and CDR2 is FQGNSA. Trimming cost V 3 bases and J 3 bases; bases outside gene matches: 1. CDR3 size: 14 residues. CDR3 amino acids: CASSLGTGDYGYTF. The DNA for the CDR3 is TGTGCCAGCAGCTTGGGGACAGGGGACTATGGCTACACCTTC.

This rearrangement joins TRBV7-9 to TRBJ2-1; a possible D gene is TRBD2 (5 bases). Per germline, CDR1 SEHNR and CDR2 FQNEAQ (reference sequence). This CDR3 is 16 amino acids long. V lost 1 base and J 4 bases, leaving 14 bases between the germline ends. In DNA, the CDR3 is TGTGCCAGCAGCTTAGGTGTTGGGAGCGAGTACAATGAGCAGTTCTTC. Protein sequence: CASSLGVGSEYNEQFF. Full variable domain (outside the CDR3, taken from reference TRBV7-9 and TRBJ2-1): DTGVSQNPRHKITKRGQNVTFRCDPISEHNRLYWYRQTLGQGPEFLTYFQNEAQLEKSRLLSDRFSAERPKGSFSTLEIQRTEQGDSAMYLCASSLGVGSEYNEQFFGPGTRLTVL.

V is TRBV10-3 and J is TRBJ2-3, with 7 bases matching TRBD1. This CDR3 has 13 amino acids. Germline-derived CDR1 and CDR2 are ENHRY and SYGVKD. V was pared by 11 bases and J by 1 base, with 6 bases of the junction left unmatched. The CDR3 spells CAGGTGGTDTQYF. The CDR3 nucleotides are TGTGCCGGAGGTACAGGGGGCACAGATACGCAGTATTTT.

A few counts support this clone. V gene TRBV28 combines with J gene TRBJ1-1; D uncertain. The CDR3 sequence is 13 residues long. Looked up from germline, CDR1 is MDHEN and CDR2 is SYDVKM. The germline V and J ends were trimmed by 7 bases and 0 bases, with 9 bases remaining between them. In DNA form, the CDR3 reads TGTGCCAGCATGGGCAGAATGAACACTGAAGCTTTCTTT. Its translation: CASMGRMNTEAFF. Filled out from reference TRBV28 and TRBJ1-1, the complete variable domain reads DVKVTQSSRYLVKRTGEKVFLECVQDMDHENMFWYRQDPGLGLRLIYFSYDVKMKEKGDIPEGYSVSREKKERFSLILESASTNQTSMYLCASMGRMNTEAFFGQGTRLTVV.

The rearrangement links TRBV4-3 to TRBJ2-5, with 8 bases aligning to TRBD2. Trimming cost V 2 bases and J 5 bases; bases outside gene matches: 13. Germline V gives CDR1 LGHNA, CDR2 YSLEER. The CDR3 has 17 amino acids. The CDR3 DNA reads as TGCGCCAGCAGCCAAAGTGCGGCGGGAGGAGGAGGTGAGACCCAGTACTTC. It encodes CASSQSAAGGGGETQYF.

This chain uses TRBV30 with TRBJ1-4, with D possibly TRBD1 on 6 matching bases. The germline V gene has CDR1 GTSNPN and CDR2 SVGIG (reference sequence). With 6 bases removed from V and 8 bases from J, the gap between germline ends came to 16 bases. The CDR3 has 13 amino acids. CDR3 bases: TGTGCCTGTTCACAGGGCCGTACAGAAAAACTGTTTTTT. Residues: CACSQGRTEKLFF.

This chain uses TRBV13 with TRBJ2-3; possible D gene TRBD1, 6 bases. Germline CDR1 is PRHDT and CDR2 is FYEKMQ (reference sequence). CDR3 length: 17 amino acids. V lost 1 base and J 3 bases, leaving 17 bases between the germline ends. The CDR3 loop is CASSLVTLRQGTDTQYF. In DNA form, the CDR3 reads TGTGCCAGCAGCTTAGTTACTTTACGGCAGGGGACAGATACGCAGTATTTT.

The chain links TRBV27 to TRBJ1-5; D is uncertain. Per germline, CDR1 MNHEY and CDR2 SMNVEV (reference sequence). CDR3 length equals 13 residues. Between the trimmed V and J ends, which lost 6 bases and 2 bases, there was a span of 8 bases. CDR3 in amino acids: CASSYGGNQPQHF. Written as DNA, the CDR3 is TGTGCCAGCAGCTACGGGGGCAATCAGCCCCAGCATTTT.

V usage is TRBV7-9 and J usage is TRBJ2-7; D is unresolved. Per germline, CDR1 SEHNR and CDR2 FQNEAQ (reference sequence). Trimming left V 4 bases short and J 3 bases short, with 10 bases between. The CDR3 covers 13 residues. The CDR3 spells CASSSIQYYEQYF. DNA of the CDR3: TGTGCCAGCAGCTCGATTCAGTACTACGAGCAGTACTTC.

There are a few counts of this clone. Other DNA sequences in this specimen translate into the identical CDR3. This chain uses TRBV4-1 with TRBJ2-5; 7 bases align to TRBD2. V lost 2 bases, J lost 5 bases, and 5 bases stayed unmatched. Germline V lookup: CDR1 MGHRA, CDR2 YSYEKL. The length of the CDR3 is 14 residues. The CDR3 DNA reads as TGCGCCAGCAGCCAAACAGCGGGGAGGGAGACCCAGTACTTC. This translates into CASSQTAGRETQYF.

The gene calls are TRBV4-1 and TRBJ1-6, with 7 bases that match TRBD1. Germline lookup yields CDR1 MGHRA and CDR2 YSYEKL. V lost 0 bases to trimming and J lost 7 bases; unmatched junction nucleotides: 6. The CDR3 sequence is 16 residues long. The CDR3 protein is CASSQDDRVGNSPLHF. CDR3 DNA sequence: TGCGCCAGCAGCCAAGATGACAGGGTAGGAAATTCACCCCTCCACTTT.

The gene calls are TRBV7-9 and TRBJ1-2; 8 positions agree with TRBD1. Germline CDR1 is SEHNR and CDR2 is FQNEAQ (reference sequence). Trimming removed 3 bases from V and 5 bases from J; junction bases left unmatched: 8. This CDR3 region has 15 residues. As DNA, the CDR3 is TGTGCCAGCAGCTTCGGTGCAGGGGGCAAGTATGGCTACACCTTC. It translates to CASSFGAGGKYGYTF.